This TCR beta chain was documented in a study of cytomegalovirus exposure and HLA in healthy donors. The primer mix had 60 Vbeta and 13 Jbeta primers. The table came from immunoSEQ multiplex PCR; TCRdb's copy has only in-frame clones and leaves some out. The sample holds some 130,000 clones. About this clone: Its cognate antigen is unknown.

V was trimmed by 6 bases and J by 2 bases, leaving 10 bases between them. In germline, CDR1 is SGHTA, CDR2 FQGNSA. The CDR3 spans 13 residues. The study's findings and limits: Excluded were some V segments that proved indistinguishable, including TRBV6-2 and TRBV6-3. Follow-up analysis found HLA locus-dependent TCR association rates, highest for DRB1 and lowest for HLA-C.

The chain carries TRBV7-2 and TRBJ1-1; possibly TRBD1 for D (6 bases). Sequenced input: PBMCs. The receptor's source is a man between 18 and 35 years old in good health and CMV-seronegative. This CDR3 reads CASRTGQNTEAFF. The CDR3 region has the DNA TGTGCCAGCAGGACGGGACAAAACACTGAAGCTTTCTTT.